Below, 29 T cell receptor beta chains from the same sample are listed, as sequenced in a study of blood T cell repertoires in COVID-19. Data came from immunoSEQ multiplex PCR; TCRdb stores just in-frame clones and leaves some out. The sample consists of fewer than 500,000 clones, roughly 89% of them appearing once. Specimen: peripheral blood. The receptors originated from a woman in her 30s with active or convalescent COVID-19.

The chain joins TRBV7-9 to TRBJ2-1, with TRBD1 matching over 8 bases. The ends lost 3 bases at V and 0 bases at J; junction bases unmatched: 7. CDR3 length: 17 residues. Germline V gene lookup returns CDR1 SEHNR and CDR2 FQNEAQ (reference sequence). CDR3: CASSFRTGQSSYNEQFF. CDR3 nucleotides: TGTGCCAGCAGCTTCAGGACAGGGCAGAGCTCCTACAATGAGCAGTTCTTC.

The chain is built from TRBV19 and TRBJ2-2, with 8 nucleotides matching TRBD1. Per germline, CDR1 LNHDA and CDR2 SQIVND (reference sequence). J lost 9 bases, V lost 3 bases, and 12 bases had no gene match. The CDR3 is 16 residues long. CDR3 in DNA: TGTGCCAGTAGTATGGGTCGGGACAGGAAAAATTGGGAGCTGTTTTTT. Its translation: CASSMGRDRKNWELFF.

The CDR3 DNA sequence: TGTGCCAGCAGTTTACTGGGAGCTTCTGGGGCCAACGTCCTGACTTTC. Translating it yields CASSLLGASGANVLTF. The chain recombines TRBV27 with TRBJ2-6; possible D gene TRBD2, 5 bases. The CDR3 is made up of 16 amino acids. V lost 2 bases to trimming and J lost 1 base, with 9 bases between them. Germline V gene sequence: CDR1 MNHEY, CDR2 SMNVEV (reference sequence).

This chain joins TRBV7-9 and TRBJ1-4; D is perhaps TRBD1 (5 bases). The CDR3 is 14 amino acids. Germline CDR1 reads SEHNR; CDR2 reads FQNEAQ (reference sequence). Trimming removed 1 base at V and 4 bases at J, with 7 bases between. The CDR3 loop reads CASSLDRFNEKLFF. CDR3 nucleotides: TGTGCCAGCAGCTTAGACAGGTTTAATGAAAAACTGTTTTTT.

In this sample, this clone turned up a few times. The CDR3 DNA reads TGCGCCAGCAGCTTGAAATCAGGGTCAGCAGATACGCAGTATTTT. This gives the protein CASSLKSGSADTQYF. The V call is TRBV5-1, the J call TRBJ2-3; D might be TRBD1 (5 bases). The V end was cut by 1 base, the J end by 4 bases, with 13 bases between. The CDR3 length is 15 residues. Germline CDR1 is SGHRS and CDR2 is YFSETQ.

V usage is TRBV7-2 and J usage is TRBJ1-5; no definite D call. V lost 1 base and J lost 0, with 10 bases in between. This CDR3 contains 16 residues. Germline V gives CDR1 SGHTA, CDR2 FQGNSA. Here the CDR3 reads CASSLGSGYSNQPQHF. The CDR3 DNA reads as TGTGCCAGCAGCTTAGGGTCCGGTTATAGCAATCAGCCCCAGCATTTT.

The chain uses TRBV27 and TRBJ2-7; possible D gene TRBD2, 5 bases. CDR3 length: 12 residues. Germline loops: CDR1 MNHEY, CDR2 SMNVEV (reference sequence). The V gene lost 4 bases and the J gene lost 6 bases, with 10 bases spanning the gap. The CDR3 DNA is TGTGCCAGCAGTTCCATTGAGGGCGAGCAGTACTTC. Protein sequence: CASSSIEGEQYF.

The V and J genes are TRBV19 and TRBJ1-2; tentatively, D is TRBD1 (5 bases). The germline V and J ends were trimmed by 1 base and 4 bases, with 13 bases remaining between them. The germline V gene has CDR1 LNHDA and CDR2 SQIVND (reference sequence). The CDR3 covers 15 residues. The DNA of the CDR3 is TGTGCCAGTAGTATAGGGGACCGGGACTTCTATGGCTACACCTTC. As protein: CASSIGDRDFYGYTF. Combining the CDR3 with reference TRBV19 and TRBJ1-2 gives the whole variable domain DGGITQSPKYLFRKEGQNVTLSCEQNLNHDAMYWYRQDPGQGLRLIYYSQIVNDFQKGDIAEGYSVSREKKESFPLTVTSAQKNPTAFYLCASSIGDRDFYGYTFGSGTRLTVV.

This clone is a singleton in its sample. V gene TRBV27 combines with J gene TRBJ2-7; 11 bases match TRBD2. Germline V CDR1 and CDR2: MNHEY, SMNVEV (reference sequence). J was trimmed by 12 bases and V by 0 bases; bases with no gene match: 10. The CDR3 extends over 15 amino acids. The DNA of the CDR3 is TGTGCCAGCAGTTTATCGCCACTAGCGGGGGCCGTGAGGTACTTC. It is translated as CASSLSPLAGAVRYF.

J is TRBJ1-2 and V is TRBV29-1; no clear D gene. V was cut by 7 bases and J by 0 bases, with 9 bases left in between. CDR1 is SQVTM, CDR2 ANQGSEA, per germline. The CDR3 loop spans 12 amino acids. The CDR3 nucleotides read TGCAGCGGGGTGACAACTAACTATGGCTACACCTTC. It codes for CSGVTTNYGYTF.

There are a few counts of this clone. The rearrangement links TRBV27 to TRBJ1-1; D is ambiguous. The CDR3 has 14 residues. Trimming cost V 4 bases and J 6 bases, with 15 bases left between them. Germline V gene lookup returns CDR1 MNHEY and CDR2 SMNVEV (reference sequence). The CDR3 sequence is CASSSPGLGAEAFF. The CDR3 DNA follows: TGTGCCAGCAGTTCCCCGGGCCTCGGGGCTGAAGCTTTCTTT.

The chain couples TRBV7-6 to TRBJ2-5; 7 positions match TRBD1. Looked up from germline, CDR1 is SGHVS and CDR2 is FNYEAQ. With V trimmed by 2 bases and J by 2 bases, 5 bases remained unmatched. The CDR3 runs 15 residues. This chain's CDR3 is CASSLFGTDQETQYF. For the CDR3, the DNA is TGTGCCAGCAGCTTATTCGGGACAGATCAAGAGACCCAGTACTTC.

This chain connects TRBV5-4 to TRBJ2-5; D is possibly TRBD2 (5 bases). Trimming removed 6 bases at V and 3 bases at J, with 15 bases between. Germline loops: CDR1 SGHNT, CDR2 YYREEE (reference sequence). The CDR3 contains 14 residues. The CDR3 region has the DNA TGTGCCAGCACCGCGGGCGGAGGTAAAGAGACCCAGTACTTC. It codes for CASTAGGGKETQYF.

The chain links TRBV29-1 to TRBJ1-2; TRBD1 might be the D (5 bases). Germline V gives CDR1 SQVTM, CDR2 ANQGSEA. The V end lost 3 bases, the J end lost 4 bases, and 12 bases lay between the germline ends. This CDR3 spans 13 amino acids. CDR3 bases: TGCAGCGTTGAGCAGGGCCCTAGCTATGGCTACACCTTC. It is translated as CSVEQGPSYGYTF.

This chain's CDR3 is CASSVTGTGIEKLFF. The CDR3 DNA is TGTGCCAGCAGCGTGACCGGGACAGGGATTGAAAAACTGTTTTTT. This chain uses TRBV9 with TRBJ1-4, with TRBD1 matching over 9 bases. This CDR3 spans 15 amino acids. V gave up 2 bases and J gave up 7 bases; unmatched junction bases: 6. Germline loops: CDR1 SGDLS, CDR2 YYNGEE.

DNA for the CDR3: TGTGCCAGCTGCCTAGCGGGGGGGTCTGAGCAGTTCTTC. Protein product: CASCLAGGSEQFF. The chain carries TRBV12-3 or TRBV12-4 and TRBJ2-1, with 12 bases fitting TRBD2. CDR3 length: 13 amino acids. The V and J ends lost 8 bases and 9 bases, in that order; junction bases with no gene match: 5.

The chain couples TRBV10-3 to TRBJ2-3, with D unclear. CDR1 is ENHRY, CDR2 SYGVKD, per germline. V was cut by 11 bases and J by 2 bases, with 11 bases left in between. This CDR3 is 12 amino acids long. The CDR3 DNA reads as TGTGCCTCAGGAACGGCCACAGATACGCAGTATTTT. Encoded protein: CASGTATDTQYF.

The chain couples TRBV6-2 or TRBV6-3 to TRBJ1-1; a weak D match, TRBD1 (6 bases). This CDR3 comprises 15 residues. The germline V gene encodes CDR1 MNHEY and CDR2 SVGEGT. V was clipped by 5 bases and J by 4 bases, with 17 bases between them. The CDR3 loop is CASSRAGEPTTEAFF. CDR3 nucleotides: TGTGCCAGCAGTCGAGCAGGGGAACCAACCACTGAAGCTTTCTTT.

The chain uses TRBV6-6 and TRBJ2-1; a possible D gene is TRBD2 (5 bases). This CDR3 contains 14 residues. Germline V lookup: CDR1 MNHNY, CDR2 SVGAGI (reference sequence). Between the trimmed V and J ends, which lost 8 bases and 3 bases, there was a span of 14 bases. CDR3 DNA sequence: TGTGCCAGCTCGCATAGCGTTGGCTACAATGAGCAGTTCTTC. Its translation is CASSHSVGYNEQFF.

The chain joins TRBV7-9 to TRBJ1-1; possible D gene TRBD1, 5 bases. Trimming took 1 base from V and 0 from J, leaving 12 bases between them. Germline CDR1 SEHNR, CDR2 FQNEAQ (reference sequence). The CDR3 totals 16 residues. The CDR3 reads CASSLGGATLNTEAFF. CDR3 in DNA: TGTGCCAGCAGCTTAGGGGGCGCCACACTGAACACTGAAGCTTTCTTT.

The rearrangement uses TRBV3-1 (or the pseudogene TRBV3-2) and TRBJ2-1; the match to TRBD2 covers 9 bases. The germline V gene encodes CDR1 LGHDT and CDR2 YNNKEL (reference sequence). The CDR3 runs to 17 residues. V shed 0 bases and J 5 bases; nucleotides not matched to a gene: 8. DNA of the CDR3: TGTGCCAGCAGCCAAGATTTCCCTAGCGGGGTAGACAATGAGCAGTTCTTC. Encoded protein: CASSQDFPSGVDNEQFF.

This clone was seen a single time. The CDR3 coding sequence is TGTGCCTGGAGTCCCAGGGGGAACACTGAAGCTTTCTTT. Its translation is CAWSPRGNTEAFF. This chain uses TRBV30 with TRBJ1-1; a weak D match, TRBD1 (6 bases). Germline loops: CDR1 GTSNPN, CDR2 SVGIG (reference sequence). V gave up 2 bases and J gave up 1 base, with 8 bases separating them. The CDR3 extends over 13 amino acids.

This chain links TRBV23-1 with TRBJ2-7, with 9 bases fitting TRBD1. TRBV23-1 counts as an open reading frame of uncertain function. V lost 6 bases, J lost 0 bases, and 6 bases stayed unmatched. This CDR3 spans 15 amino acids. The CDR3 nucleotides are TGCGCCAGCAGACGACGGGACAGGGTCTCCTACGAGCAGTACTTC. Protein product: CASRRRDRVSYEQYF.

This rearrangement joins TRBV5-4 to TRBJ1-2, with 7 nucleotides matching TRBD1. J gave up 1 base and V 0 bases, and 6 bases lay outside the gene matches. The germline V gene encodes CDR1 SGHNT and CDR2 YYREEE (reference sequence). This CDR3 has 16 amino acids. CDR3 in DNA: TGTGCCAGCAGCTTGGCGAACGGACAGGTTAACTATGGCTACACCTTC. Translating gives CASSLANGQVNYGYTF.

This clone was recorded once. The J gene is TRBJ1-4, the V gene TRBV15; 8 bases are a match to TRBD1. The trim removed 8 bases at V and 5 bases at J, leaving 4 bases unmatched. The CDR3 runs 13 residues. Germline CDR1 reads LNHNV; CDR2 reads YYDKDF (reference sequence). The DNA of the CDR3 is TGTGCCACCTCGGGACAGGCCAATGAAAAACTGTTTTTT. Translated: CATSGQANEKLFF.

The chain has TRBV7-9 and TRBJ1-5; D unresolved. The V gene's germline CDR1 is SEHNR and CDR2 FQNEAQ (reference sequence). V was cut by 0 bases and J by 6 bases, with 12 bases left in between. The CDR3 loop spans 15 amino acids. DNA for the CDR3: TGTGCCAGCAGCTTAGCTTCTGGAGTGGGTCAGCCCCAGCATTTT. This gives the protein CASSLASGVGQPQHF.

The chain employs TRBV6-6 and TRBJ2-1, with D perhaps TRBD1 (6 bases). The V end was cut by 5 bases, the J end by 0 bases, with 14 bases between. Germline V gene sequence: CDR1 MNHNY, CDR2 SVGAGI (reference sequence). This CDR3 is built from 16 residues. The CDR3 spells CASSTDRYSSYNEQFF. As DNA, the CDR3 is TGTGCCAGCAGTACAGACAGGTATAGCTCCTACAATGAGCAGTTCTTC.

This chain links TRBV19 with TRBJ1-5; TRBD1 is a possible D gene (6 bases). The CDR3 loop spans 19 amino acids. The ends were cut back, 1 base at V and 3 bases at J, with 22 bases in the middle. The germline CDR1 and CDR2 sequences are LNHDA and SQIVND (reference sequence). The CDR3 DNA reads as TGTGCCAGTAGTATAGTCGAAATCGCTGCCAGGGGCCTCAATCAGCCCCAGCATTTT. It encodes CASSIVEIAARGLNQPQHF.

DNA for the CDR3: TGTGCCAGTAGTCCCGCGGAGGGCCCTGGGGGGGGGAAGCAGTATTTT. This codes for CASSPAEGPGGGKQYF. V and J are TRBV19 and TRBJ2-3, with 7 bases fitting TRBD2. Germline V CDR1 and CDR2: LNHDA, SQIVND (reference sequence). V gave up 5 bases and J gave up 11 bases; unmatched junction bases: 19. The CDR3 loop spans 16 amino acids.